These 25 T cell receptor beta chains share one sample of origin, sequenced in a study of regulatory dendritic cells for organ transplantation. Assay used: immunoSEQ multiplex PCR; TCRdb lists only in-frame clones, some missing. Among under 40,000 clones listed, about nine tenths were seen once. Sequencing was done on a sample of naive CD8+ T cells from blood. As for subset: CD45RA+ naive T cells. The origin of the receptors is a human donor in good health.

The chain is built from TRBV10-1 and TRBJ2-1; TRBD1 might be the D (6 bases). The germline CDR1 and CDR2 sequences are WNHNN and SYGVQD (reference sequence). V gave up 2 bases and J gave up 8 bases, with 16 bases separating them. CDR3 size: 15 residues. CDR3 region: CASSETQGIGDEQFF. Written as DNA, the CDR3 is TGCGCCAGCAGTGAGACGCAGGGGATCGGCGATGAGCAGTTCTTC.

The V call is TRBV4-3, the J call TRBJ2-7; 9 nucleotides line up with TRBD2. Germline-derived CDR1 and CDR2 are LGHNA and YSLEER. The ends lost 4 bases at V and 6 bases at J; junction bases unmatched: 10. The CDR3 is 15 amino acids. CDR3: CASSPLLAGDREQYF. The CDR3 nucleotides read TGCGCCAGCAGCCCCCTATTAGCGGGAGATCGCGAGCAGTACTTC.

The V call is TRBV5-4, the J call TRBJ1-1; no clear D. The V gene lost 0 bases and the J gene lost 4 bases, with 1 base spanning the gap. Germline CDR1 and CDR2: SGHNT and YYREEE (reference sequence). There are 11 residues in the CDR3. The DNA for the CDR3 is TGTGCCAGCAGCTTGGCCACTGAAGCTTTCTTT. Translated, it gives CASSLATEAFF. The variable domain in full, with the rest retrieved from reference TRBV5-4 and TRBJ1-1, is ETGVTQSPTHLIKTRGQQVTLRCSSQSGHNTVSWYQQALGQGPQFIFQYYREEENGRGNFPPRFSGLQFPNYSSELNVNALELDDSALYLCASSLATEAFFGQGTRLTVV.

Only a few counts were recorded for this clone. This chain joins TRBV28 and TRBJ2-2; D not resolved. CDR3 length: 13 amino acids. Germline V CDR1 and CDR2: MDHEN, SYDVKM. V shed 7 bases and J shed 5 bases, with 11 bases lying between them. The CDR3 is CASTFVDTGELFF. The CDR3, as DNA: TGTGCCAGCACCTTTGTTGATACCGGGGAGCTGTTTTTT.

The V gene is TRBV30, the J gene TRBJ2-1; 7 nucleotides line up with TRBD1. V shed 3 bases, J shed 5 bases, and the junction held 7 bases outside the gene matches. The germline gives CDR1 GTSNPN, CDR2 SVGIG (reference sequence). The CDR3 contains 14 residues. The CDR3 DNA reads TGTGCCTGGAGGACAGGGTTTAGCGACAATGAGCAGTTCTTC. Translated: CAWRTGFSDNEQFF.

The chain joins TRBV25-1 to TRBJ1-6; D uncertain. There are 14 residues in the CDR3. V was trimmed by 5 bases and J by 8 bases, leaving 13 bases between them. Germline lookup yields CDR1 MGHDK and CDR2 SYGVNS. CDR3 DNA sequence: TGTGCCAGCAGTCCGATCGGATTCGATTCACCCCTCCACTTT. Its translation is CASSPIGFDSPLHF.

The chain couples TRBV2 to TRBJ2-3; TRBD2 aligns across 9 bases. The CDR3 extends over 15 amino acids. Per germline, CDR1 SNHLY and CDR2 FYNNEI. CDR3 sequence (DNA): TGTGCTACCCTCCCCCATGATAGCGGGAGTGGTACGCAGTATTTT. Amino acid sequence: CATLPHDSGSGTQYF.

This clone was seen a few times. The chain is built from TRBV2 and TRBJ1-2; weak D call: TRBD1 (5 bases). The V end lost 3 bases, the J end lost 1 base, and 9 bases lay between the germline ends. Looked up from germline, CDR1 is SNHLY and CDR2 is FYNNEI. This CDR3 has 14 amino acids. CDR3: CASSDRGVNYGYTF. CDR3 sequence (DNA): TGTGCCAGCAGTGATAGGGGAGTTAACTATGGCTACACCTTC. Variable domain in full (rest from reference TRBV2 and TRBJ1-2): EPEVTQTPSHQVTQMGQEVILRCVPISNHLYFYWYRQILGQKVEFLVSFYNNEISEKSEIFDDQFSVERPDGSNFTLKIRSTKLEDSAMYFCASSDRGVNYGYTFGSGTRLTVV.

The chain uses TRBV14 and TRBJ1-2, with TRBD1 matching over 7 bases. This CDR3 contains 15 residues. The ends lost 1 base at V and 5 bases at J; junction bases unmatched: 7. CDR1 and CDR2 (germline): SGHDN, FVKESK. As DNA, the CDR3 is TGTGCCAGCAGCCAAGCAGACAGGGTGGGGTATGGCTACACCTTC. Its protein product is CASSQADRVGYGYTF.

This chain connects TRBV4-3 to TRBJ2-6; D gene unclear. The V gene's germline CDR1 is LGHNA and CDR2 YSLEER. The CDR3 runs to 15 residues. Trimming removed 3 bases at V and 2 bases at J, with 8 bases between. For the CDR3, the DNA is TGCGCCAGCAGCCAGAGGAATACTGGGGCCAACGTCCTGACTTTC. Encoded protein: CASSQRNTGANVLTF.

CDR3 DNA: TGTGCCAGCAGTTTATTCAGCGGGTCGCCCCTCTCTGGGGCCAACGTCCTGACTTTC. Amino acid sequence: CASSLFSGSPLSGANVLTF. The chain joins TRBV28 to TRBJ2-6; the D gene is possibly TRBD2 (6 bases). This CDR3 has 19 amino acids. The V gene's germline CDR1 is MDHEN and CDR2 SYDVKM. V gave up 1 base and J gave up 0 bases, with 16 bases separating them.

The chain carries TRBV6-5 and TRBJ1-4; D may be TRBD1 (6 bases). Per the germline V gene, CDR1 is MNHEY and CDR2 is SVGAGI. The CDR3 runs 15 residues. Trimming took 6 bases from V and 8 from J, leaving 19 bases between them. The CDR3 nucleotides read TGTGCCAGCAGCCCGAGTTGGGGGGGCGCGGAAAAACTGTTTTTT. As protein: CASSPSWGGAEKLFF.

The chain carries TRBV5-4 and TRBJ2-7; D gene ambiguous. The CDR3 is 13 residues long. Trimming took off 1 base at V and 9 bases at J, with 14 bases between the two ends. Germline V gene sequence: CDR1 SGHNT, CDR2 YYREEE (reference sequence). The DNA of the CDR3 is TGTGCCAGCAGCTTGCAACAGTACAACCGGCAGTACTTC. Its protein product is CASSLQQYNRQYF.

This chain uses TRBV6-5 with TRBJ2-1; D may correspond to TRBD1 or TRBD2 (6 bases each). The CDR3 is 15 amino acids. Looked up from germline, CDR1 is MNHEY and CDR2 is SVGAGI. The ends were cut back, 6 bases at V and 10 bases at J, with 22 bases in the middle. This CDR3 reads CASSLVSGQFREQFF. The CDR3 DNA sequence: TGTGCCAGCAGCTTGGTTAGCGGACAGTTCAGGGAGCAGTTCTTC.

The chain has TRBV5-5 and TRBJ1-2; 12 positions match TRBD1. CDR3 length: 16 residues. Unmatched junction bases numbered 12, after V lost 6 bases and J lost 6 bases. Germline CDR1 SGHKS, CDR2 YYEKEE (reference sequence). CDR3 region: CASIQYRDRGQDGYTF. In DNA form, the CDR3 reads TGTGCCAGCATCCAATACCGGGACAGGGGGCAGGATGGCTACACCTTC.

This rearrangement joins TRBV14 to TRBJ2-3; possible D gene TRBD2, 7 bases. V lost 4 bases and J 0 bases, leaving 17 bases between the germline ends. Germline V lookup: CDR1 SGHDN, CDR2 FVKESK. The CDR3 runs to 17 residues. The CDR3 sequence is CASSRISAGASTDTQYF. The CDR3 DNA reads as TGTGCCAGCAGCCGAATCTCCGCGGGGGCTAGCACAGATACGCAGTATTTT.

This chain links TRBV19 with TRBJ1-1; tentative D call: TRBD1 (5 bases). Trimming left V 3 bases short and J 5 bases short, with 16 bases between. CDR1 LNHDA and CDR2 SQIVND come from the germline V gene (reference sequence). CDR3 length: 15 amino acids. In DNA, the CDR3 is TGTGCCAGTAGTATGACATCCGGGGGAAGAACTGAAGCTTTCTTT. This sequence encodes CASSMTSGGRTEAFF.

The V and J genes are TRBV9 and TRBJ2-1; D not resolved. Germline V gene sequence: CDR1 SGDLS, CDR2 YYNGEE. The V and J ends lost 7 bases and 5 bases respectively, with 19 bases between them. The CDR3 consists of 15 residues. The CDR3 bases are TGTGCCAGCGCCGCGACGGAAGCAAAGCACAATGAGCAGTTCTTC. Translated: CASAATEAKHNEQFF.

The gene calls are TRBV7-2 and TRBJ1-6; no definite D call. This CDR3 comprises 17 residues. V was cut by 4 bases and J by 5 bases, with 18 bases left in between. Germline lookup yields CDR1 SGHTA and CDR2 FQGNSA. The CDR3 bases are TGTGCCAGCAGCTCGCTGACCGTATTTTCCCATAATTCACCCCTCCACTTT. This translates into CASSSLTVFSHNSPLHF.

The chain recombines TRBV5-4 with TRBJ2-1, with D possibly being TRBD1 or TRBD2 (6 bases each). Per the germline V gene, CDR1 is SGHNT and CDR2 is YYREEE (reference sequence). CDR3 length: 15 residues. Trimming removed 2 bases from V and 0 bases from J, with 9 bases in between. The chain's CDR3 is CASSFWGASYNEQFF. In DNA, the CDR3 is TGTGCCAGCAGCTTCTGGGGGGCCTCCTACAATGAGCAGTTCTTC. The whole variable domain, remainder taken from reference TRBV5-4 and TRBJ2-1, is ETGVTQSPTHLIKTRGQQVTLRCSSQSGHNTVSWYQQALGQGPQFIFQYYREEENGRGNFPPRFSGLQFPNYSSELNVNALELDDSALYLCASSFWGASYNEQFFGPGTRLTVL.

The chain is built from TRBV9 and TRBJ2-5; D uncertain. The CDR3 runs to 12 residues. Germline CDR1 SGDLS, CDR2 YYNGEE. V lost 3 bases and J lost 0, with 3 bases in between. Written as DNA, the CDR3 is TGTGCCAGCAGCGCCAACCAAGAGACCCAGTACTTC. It is translated as CASSANQETQYF.

CDR3 loop: CASSPWGNPTLNQPQHF. CDR3 bases: TGTGCCAGCAGTCCATGGGGCAACCCAACTTTGAATCAGCCCCAGCATTTT. V and J are TRBV27 and TRBJ1-5, with D maybe TRBD1 (5 bases). The CDR3 extends over 17 amino acids. Germline assignment: CDR1 MNHEY and CDR2 SMNVEV (reference sequence). Deletions cut 5 bases from V and 4 bases from J, with 21 bases between.

The chain uses TRBV4-1 and TRBJ2-3; D is perhaps TRBD1 (6 bases). Trimming took off 5 bases at V and 5 bases at J, with 11 bases between the two ends. CDR1 and CDR2 from the germline V gene are MGHRA and YSYEKL. This CDR3 has 13 amino acids. The CDR3 nucleotides are TGCGCCAGCAGCGTACCCAGGGGAGATACGCAGTATTTT. It encodes CASSVPRGDTQYF.

This clone was recorded once. The chain is built from TRBV27 and TRBJ1-1; D is uncertain. This CDR3 region has 15 residues. Trimming shortened V by 3 bases and J by 0 bases, and 11 bases separated the two germline ends. CDR1 MNHEY and CDR2 SMNVEV come from the germline V gene (reference sequence). The CDR3 loop is CASSFAPNMNTEAFF. CDR3 DNA: TGTGCCAGCAGTTTTGCTCCAAACATGAACACTGAAGCTTTCTTT.

V gene TRBV7-9 combines with J gene TRBJ2-2, with TRBD1 matching over 7 bases. The length of the CDR3 is 16 residues. With 2 bases clipped from V and 2 bases from J, the junction kept 5 bases outside the gene matches. Germline V gives CDR1 SEHNR, CDR2 FQNEAQ (reference sequence). CDR3 nucleotides: TGTGCCAGCAGCTTACCTTCAGGGGGTAACACCGGGGAGCTGTTTTTT. Its translation: CASSLPSGGNTGELFF.